The rows below give T cell receptor beta chains drawn from one sample of a study of control samples from healthy donors and cancer patients. Using immunoSEQ multiplex PCR, the repertoire was profiled, and TCRdb retains in-frame clones only, with some absent. Found here are some 140,000 clones, approximately 94% of them singletons; the top ten hold around 5.4%. Input material: blood. These receptors came from a man between 35 and 55 years old in good health. Each CDR3 is given with its conserved first and last residue. A D gene is named only where the DNA matches it firmly.

TRBV2	TRBJ2-3	TRBD2	CASRALAGVTDTQYF	TGTGCCAGCAGGGCCCTAGCGGGGGTGACAGATACGCAGTATTTT
TRBV5-4	TRBJ2-2	-	CASSPASTGTGELFF	TGTGCCAGCAGCCCGGCCTCAACAGGGACCGGGGAGCTGTTTTTT
TRBV24-1	TRBJ2-3	TRBD1	CATSDSGTGTDTQYF	TGTGCCACCAGTGATTCCGGGACAGGGACAGATACGCAGTATTTT
TRBV5-6	TRBJ1-1	-	CASSVYGTELNTEAFF	TGTGCCAGCAGCGTCTACGGGACGGAATTGAACACTGAAGCTTTCTTT
TRBV5-1	TRBJ1-2	TRBD1	CASSSTPGQGTVYGYTF	TGCGCCAGCAGCTCAACCCCGGGACAGGGAACCGTCTATGGCTACACCTTC
TRBV3-1/TRBV3-2	TRBJ1-2	-	CASRLKGANYGYTF	TGTGCCAGCAGACTAAAAGGGGCTAACTATGGCTACACCTTC
TRBV12-3/TRBV12-4	TRBJ1-2	-	CASSLGVNYGYTF	TGTGCCAGCAGTTTAGGGGTAAACTATGGCTACACCTTC
TRBV6-5	TRBJ1-1	-	CASSYLEKAFF	TGTGCCAGCAGTTACTTAGAGAAAGCTTTCTTT
TRBV6-2/TRBV6-3	TRBJ2-1	TRBD2	CASSYVGGDSGEQFF	TGTGCCAGCAGTTACGTCGGGGGGGACTCTGGTGAGCAGTTCTTC
TRBV11-2	TRBJ2-2	TRBD1	CASSLQGVSLTGELFF	TGTGCCAGCAGCCTACAGGGGGTATCCCTCACCGGGGAGCTGTTTTTT
TRBV5-6	TRBJ1-5	-	CASSLGVGASNQPQHF	TGTGCCAGCAGCTTGGGGGTAGGGGCAAGCAATCAGCCCCAGCATTTT
TRBV7-3	TRBJ1-1	-	CASSLREDTEAFF	TGTGCCAGCAGCCTCAGGGAGGACACTGAAGCTTTCTTT
TRBV11-2	TRBJ1-2	-	CASSSQLGRTGGYTF	TGTGCCAGCAGCTCCCAGTTGGGGCGGACGGGGGGCTACACCTTC
TRBV6-2/TRBV6-3	TRBJ2-1	TRBD2	CASSPGLAGGDNEQFF	TGTGCCAGCAGTCCGGGACTAGCGGGGGGGGACAATGAGCAGTTCTTC
TRBV6-5	TRBJ2-2	TRBD1	CASSSMGTGPTGELFF	TGTGCCAGCAGTTCTATGGGGACAGGGCCCACCGGGGAGCTGTTTTTT
TRBV2	TRBJ2-3	-	CASSDRGLTDTQYF	TGTGCCAGCAGTGATCGAGGGCTCACAGATACGCAGTATTTT
TRBV28	TRBJ1-5	-	CASKGRGNQPQHF	TGTGCCAGCAAGGGCAGGGGCAATCAGCCCCAGCATTTT
TRBV5-6	TRBJ1-2	-	CASSGGPLYGYTF	TGTGCCAGCAGCGGAGGACCGCTCTATGGCTACACCTTC
TRBV7-2	TRBJ1-2	-	CASSPPVTTYGYTF	TGTGCCAGCAGCCCCCCCGTGACCACCTATGGCTACACCTTC
TRBV5-1	TRBJ2-3	-	CASSLEVGSAHTQYF	TGCGCCAGCAGCTTGGAGGTGGGGTCGGCCCACACGCAGTATTTT